Below, 15 T cell receptor beta chains from the same sample are listed, as sequenced in a study of cytomegalovirus exposure and HLA in healthy donors. The PCR contained 60 Vbeta and 13 Jbeta primers. Sequencing used immunoSEQ multiplex PCR; TCRdb keeps in-frame clones, though not all of them. Among more than 150,000 clones listed, approximately 82% were seen once. The sample was PBMCs. Receptor source: a young woman in good health and CMV-seropositive.

The chain employs TRBV7-9 and TRBJ2-5, with 9 bases lining up with TRBD1. V lost 4 bases, J lost 5 bases, and 8 bases stayed unmatched. The CDR3 has 15 residues. The V gene's germline CDR1 is SEHNR and CDR2 FQNEAQ (reference sequence). CDR3 in DNA: TGTGCCAGCAGCTGGACAGGGGAGGTGAGGGAGACCCAGTACTTC. It codes for CASSWTGEVRETQYF.

The V gene is TRBV19, the J gene TRBJ2-1; 10 bases are a match to TRBD2. The CDR3 has 15 residues. CDR1 and CDR2 from the germline V gene are LNHDA and SQIVND (reference sequence). V trimming: 3 bases; J trimming: 10 bases; junction bases outside the gene matches: 9. CDR3 coding DNA: TGTGCCAGTAGTATCTCTAGCGGGGGATCAGAGGAGCAGTTCTTC. Translation: CASSISSGGSEEQFF.

The chain is built from TRBV2 and TRBJ2-7, with TRBD1 identical over 7 bases. Looked up from germline, CDR1 is SNHLY and CDR2 is FYNNEI. V lost 5 bases and J lost 3; bases outside the gene matches: 10. This CDR3 is built from 15 residues. CDR3 bases: TGTGCCAGCAGTCCCAACCGGGACAGTATCTACGAGCAGTACGTC. Translation gives CASSPNRDSIYEQYV.

CDR3 nucleotide sequence: TGCGCCAGCAGCTTGGTACTAGCGGGGTACCAAGAGACCCAGTACTTC. Protein sequence: CASSLVLAGYQETQYF. V is TRBV5-1 and J is TRBJ2-5; 10 bases line up with TRBD2. This CDR3 is built from 16 residues. Losses at the gene ends were 0 bases for V and 0 bases for J; bases not matched to a gene: 2. Germline CDR1 reads SGHRS; CDR2 reads YFSETQ.

This sequence joins TRBV9 and TRBJ2-1, with TRBD2 identical over 9 bases. With 0 bases clipped from V and 0 bases from J, the junction kept 10 bases outside the gene matches. The CDR3 consists of 19 residues. Germline lookup yields CDR1 SGDLS and CDR2 YYNGEE. In nucleotides, the CDR3 is TGTGCCAGCAGCGTAGGTAGCGGGGGAGCACCGAGCTCCTACAATGAGCAGTTCTTC. This sequence encodes CASSVGSGGAPSSYNEQFF.

This clone appeared a few times. The chain uses TRBV6-1 and TRBJ2-7; D unresolved. Between the trimmed V and J ends, which lost 2 bases and 9 bases, there was a span of 8 bases. CDR1 is MNHNS, CDR2 SASEGT, per germline. The CDR3 loop spans 11 amino acids. CDR3 residues: CASSELKLQYF. DNA of the CDR3: TGTGCCAGCAGTGAATTGAAACTGCAGTACTTC.

The chain employs TRBV5-4 and TRBJ1-2; no definite D call. Per germline, CDR1 SGHNT and CDR2 YYREEE (reference sequence). There are 13 residues in the CDR3. Trimming shortened V by 1 base and J by 6 bases, and 10 bases separated the two germline ends. The CDR3 nucleotides read TGTGCCAGCAGCTTGTTTGGGGAGGATGGCTACACCTTC. Translated: CASSLFGEDGYTF. The entire variable domain, with the rest obtained from reference TRBV5-4 and TRBJ1-2, is as follows: ETGVTQSPTHLIKTRGQQVTLRCSSQSGHNTVSWYQQALGQGPQFIFQYYREEENGRGNFPPRFSGLQFPNYSSELNVNALELDDSALYLCASSLFGEDGYTFGSGTRLTVV.

The gene calls are TRBV19 and TRBJ1-2; 7 nucleotides line up with TRBD1. The CDR3 contains 16 residues. Unmatched junction bases numbered 11, after V lost 1 base and J lost 6 bases. Germline V gene data show CDR1 as LNHDA and CDR2 as SQIVND (reference sequence). The CDR3 DNA reads as TGTGCCAGTAGTATAGCAGGGGGGAACGGCTTGGATGGCTACACCTTC. Translated, it gives CASSIAGGNGLDGYTF. Full variable domain (rest looked up from reference TRBV19 and TRBJ1-2): DGGITQSPKYLFRKEGQNVTLSCEQNLNHDAMYWYRQDPGQGLRLIYYSQIVNDFQKGDIAEGYSVSREKKESFPLTVTSAQKNPTAFYLCASSIAGGNGLDGYTFGSGTRLTVV.

DNA for the CDR3: TGTGCCAGCTCATTCAGACAGGGCGGTGACACTGAAGCTTTCTTT. The encoded protein is CASSFRQGGDTEAFF. The gene calls are TRBV18 and TRBJ1-1; TRBD1 matches 7 bases. CDR3 length equals 15 residues. The trim removed 5 bases at V and 3 bases at J, leaving 9 bases unmatched. Germline CDR1 is KGHSH and CDR2 is LQKENI. The whole variable domain, filled in from reference TRBV18 and TRBJ1-1, reads NAGVMQNPRHLVRRRGQEARLRCSPMKGHSHVYWYRQLPEEGLKFMVYLQKENIIDESGMPKERFSAEFPKEGPSILRIQQVVRGDSAAYFCASSFRQGGDTEAFFGQGTRLTVV.

This chain joins TRBV7-3 and TRBJ1-1; no reliable D call. The CDR3 consists of 13 residues. V lost 2 bases to trimming and J lost 3 bases, with 7 bases between them. CDR1 and CDR2 from the germline V gene are SGHTA and FQGTGA. In DNA form, the CDR3 reads TGTGCCAGCAGCTTATCACGGGACACTGAAGCTTTCTTT. It yields the protein CASSLSRDTEAFF.

This chain links TRBV19 with TRBJ2-3; D uncertain. Germline CDR1 is LNHDA and CDR2 is SQIVND (reference sequence). This CDR3 region has 14 residues. V lost 6 bases to trimming and J lost 0 bases, with 10 bases between them. The CDR3 reads CASSATVSTDTQYF. The DNA for the CDR3 is TGTGCCAGTAGCGCGACTGTGAGCACAGATACGCAGTATTTT.

This clone was picked up a small number of times. The gene calls are TRBV29-1 and TRBJ1-3; 9 bases agree with TRBD1. The CDR3 loop spans 15 amino acids. The germline V gene encodes CDR1 SQVTM and CDR2 ANQGSEA. J was trimmed by 0 bases and V by 6 bases; bases with no gene match: 6. DNA for the CDR3: TGCAGCGTAAGGACAGGGGCAGCCTCTGGAAACACCATATATTTT. This translates into CSVRTGAASGNTIYF.

V usage is TRBV27 and J usage is TRBJ1-1; no clear D gene. This CDR3 is 13 amino acids long. CDR1 and CDR2 from the germline V gene are MNHEY and SMNVEV (reference sequence). Deletions cut 2 bases from V and 1 base from J, with 5 bases between. CDR3 in amino acids: CASSLGSNTEAFF. The CDR3 coding sequence is TGTGCCAGCAGTTTAGGCTCGAACACTGAAGCTTTCTTT.

The rearrangement links TRBV19 to TRBJ1-6; D possibly corresponds to TRBD1 (6 bases). In germline, CDR1 is LNHDA, CDR2 SQIVND (reference sequence). Trimming stripped 4 bases from V and 9 bases from J, with 13 bases between. The CDR3 runs 14 residues. CDR3 sequence reads: CASSTGTPASPLHF. The CDR3 DNA reads as TGTGCCAGTAGTACCGGGACACCGGCTTCACCCCTCCACTTT.

In its sample, this clone was seen a few times. The chain links TRBV6-5 to TRBJ2-7; the D gene is possibly TRBD1 (5 bases). The CDR3 is 16 amino acids. The V and J ends lost 2 bases and 2 bases respectively, with 16 bases between them. The germline gives CDR1 MNHEY, CDR2 SVGAGI. The DNA of the CDR3 is TGTGCCAGCAGTTACCAAGGGGCAAAACCGACCTACGAGCAGTACTTC. It translates to CASSYQGAKPTYEQYF.